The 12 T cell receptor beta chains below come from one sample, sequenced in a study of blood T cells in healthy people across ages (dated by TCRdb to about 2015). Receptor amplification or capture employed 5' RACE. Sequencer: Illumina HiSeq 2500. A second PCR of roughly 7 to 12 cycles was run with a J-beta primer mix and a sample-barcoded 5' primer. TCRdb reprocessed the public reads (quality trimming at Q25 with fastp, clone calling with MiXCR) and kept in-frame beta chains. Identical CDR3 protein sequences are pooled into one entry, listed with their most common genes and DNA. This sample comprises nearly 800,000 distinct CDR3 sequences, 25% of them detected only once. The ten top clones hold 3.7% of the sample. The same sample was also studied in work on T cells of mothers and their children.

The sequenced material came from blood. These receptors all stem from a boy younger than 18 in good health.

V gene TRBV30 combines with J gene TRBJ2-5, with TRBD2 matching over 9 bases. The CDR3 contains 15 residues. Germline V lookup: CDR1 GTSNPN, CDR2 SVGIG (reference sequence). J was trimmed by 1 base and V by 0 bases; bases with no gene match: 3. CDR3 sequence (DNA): TGTGCCTGGAGTGTACCAGCGGGGGGCCAAGAGACCCAGTACTTC. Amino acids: CAWSVPAGGQETQYF.

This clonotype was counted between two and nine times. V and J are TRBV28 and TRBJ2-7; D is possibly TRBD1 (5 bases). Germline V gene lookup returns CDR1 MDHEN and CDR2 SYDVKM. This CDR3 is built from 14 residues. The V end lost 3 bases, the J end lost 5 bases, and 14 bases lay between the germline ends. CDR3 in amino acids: CASSFLDIANEQYF. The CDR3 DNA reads TGTGCCAGCAGTTTCTTGGACATTGCAAACGAGCAGTACTTC.

The CDR3 loop is CSVRDSGLGSYNEQFF. The CDR3 DNA reads TGCAGCGTCCGGGATTCTGGATTAGGCTCCTACAATGAGCAGTTCTTC. This rearrangement joins TRBV29-1 to TRBJ2-1; D is possibly TRBD2 (5 bases). Per the germline V gene, CDR1 is SQVTM and CDR2 is ANQGSEA. CDR3 length equals 16 residues. V lost 6 bases to trimming and J lost 0 bases, with 18 bases between them.

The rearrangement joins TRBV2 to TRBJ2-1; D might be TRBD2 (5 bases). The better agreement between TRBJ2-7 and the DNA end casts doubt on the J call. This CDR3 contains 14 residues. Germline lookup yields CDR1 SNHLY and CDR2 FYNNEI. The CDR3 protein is CASRPGLTPYEQYF. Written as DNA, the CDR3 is TGTGCCAGCAGGCCGGGATTAACCCCCTACGAGCAGTACTTC.

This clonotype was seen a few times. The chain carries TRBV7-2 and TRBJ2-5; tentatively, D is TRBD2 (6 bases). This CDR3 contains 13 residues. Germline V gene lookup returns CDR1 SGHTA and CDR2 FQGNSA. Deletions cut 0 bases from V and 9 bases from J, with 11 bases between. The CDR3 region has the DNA TGTGCCAGCAGCTTAGCGGGCGGGGCGTCCCAGTACTTC. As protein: CASSLAGGASQYF.

The CDR3 nucleotides are TGTGCCTGGAGTGGGCTAGCGGGGACTTACAATGAGCAGTTCTTC. Its protein is CAWSGLAGTYNEQFF. The genes are TRBV30 and TRBJ2-1, with 9 bases aligning to TRBD2. The germline V gene encodes CDR1 GTSNPN and CDR2 SVGIG (reference sequence). The CDR3 runs to 15 residues. V lost 1 base and J lost 4; bases outside the gene matches: 5.

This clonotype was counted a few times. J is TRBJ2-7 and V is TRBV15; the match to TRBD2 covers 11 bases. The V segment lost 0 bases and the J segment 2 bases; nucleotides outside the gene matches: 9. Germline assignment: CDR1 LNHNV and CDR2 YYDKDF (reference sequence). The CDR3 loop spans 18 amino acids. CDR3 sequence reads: CATSRDKGLAESAYEQYF. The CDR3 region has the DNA TGTGCCACCAGCAGAGACAAGGGACTAGCGGAGAGTGCCTACGAGCAGTACTTC. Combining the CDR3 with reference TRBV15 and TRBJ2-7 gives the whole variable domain DAMVIQNPRYQVTQFGKPVTLSCSQTLNHNVMYWYQQKSSQAPKLLFHYYDKDFNNEADTPDNFQSRRPNTSFCFLDIRSPGLGDTAMYLCATSRDKGLAESAYEQYFGPGTRLTVT.

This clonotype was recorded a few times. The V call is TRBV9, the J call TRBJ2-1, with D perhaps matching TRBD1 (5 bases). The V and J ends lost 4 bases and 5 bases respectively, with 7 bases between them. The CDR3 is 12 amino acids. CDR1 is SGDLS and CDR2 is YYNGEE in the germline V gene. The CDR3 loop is CASSRGDNEQFF. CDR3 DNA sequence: TGTGCCAGCAGCAGGGGCGACAATGAGCAGTTCTTC.

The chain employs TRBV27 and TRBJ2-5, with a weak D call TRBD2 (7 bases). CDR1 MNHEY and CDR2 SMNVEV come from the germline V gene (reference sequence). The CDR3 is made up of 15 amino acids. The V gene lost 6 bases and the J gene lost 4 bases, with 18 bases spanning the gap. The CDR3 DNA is TGTGCCAGCAGCGGACGGACGGGGGGCCTAGAGACCCAGTACTTC. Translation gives CASSGRTGGLETQYF.

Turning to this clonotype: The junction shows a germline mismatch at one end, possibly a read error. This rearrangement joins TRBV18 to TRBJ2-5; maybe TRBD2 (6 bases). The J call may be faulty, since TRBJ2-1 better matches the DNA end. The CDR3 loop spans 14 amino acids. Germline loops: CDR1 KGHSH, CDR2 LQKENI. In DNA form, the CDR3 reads TGTGCCAGCTCTTCGGGCCCGGACTACAACGAGCAGTTCTTC. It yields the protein CASSSGPDYNEQFF.

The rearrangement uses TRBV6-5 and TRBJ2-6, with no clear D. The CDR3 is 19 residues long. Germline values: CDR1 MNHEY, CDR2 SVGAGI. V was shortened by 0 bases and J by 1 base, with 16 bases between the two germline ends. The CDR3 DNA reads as TGTGCCAGCAGTTACTCGAGTGAACACTTGAGATCTGGGGCCAACGTCCTGACTTTC. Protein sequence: CASSYSSEHLRSGANVLTF.

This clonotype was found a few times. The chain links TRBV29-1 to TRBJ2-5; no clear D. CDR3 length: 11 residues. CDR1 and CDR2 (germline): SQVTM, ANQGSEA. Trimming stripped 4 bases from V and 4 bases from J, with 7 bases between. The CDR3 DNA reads TGCAGCGTTGCGATGGGAGAGACCCAGTACTTC. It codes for CSVAMGETQYF.